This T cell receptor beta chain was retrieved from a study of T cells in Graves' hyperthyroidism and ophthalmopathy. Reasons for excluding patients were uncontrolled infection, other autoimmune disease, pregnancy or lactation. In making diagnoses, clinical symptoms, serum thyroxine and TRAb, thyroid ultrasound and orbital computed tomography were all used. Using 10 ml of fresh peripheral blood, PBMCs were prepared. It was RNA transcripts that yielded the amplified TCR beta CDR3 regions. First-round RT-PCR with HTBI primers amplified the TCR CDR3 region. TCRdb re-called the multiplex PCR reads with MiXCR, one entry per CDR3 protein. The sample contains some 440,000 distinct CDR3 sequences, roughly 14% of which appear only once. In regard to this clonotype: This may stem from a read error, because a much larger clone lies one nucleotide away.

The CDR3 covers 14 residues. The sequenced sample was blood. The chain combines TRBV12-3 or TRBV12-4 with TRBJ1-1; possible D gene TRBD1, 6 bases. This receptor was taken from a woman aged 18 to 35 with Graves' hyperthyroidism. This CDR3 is CAGSFSAGDTEAFF. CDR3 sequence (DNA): TGTGCCGGCAGTTTTTCGGCAGGGGATACTGAAGCTTTCTTT.